A single sample gave rise to the 14 T cell receptor beta chains below, sequenced in a study of human T cells and chemical hapten exposure (dated by TCRdb to the early 2020s). Libraries were prepared through RACE. TCRdb names NextSeq 500 as the instrument used. The public reads were quality trimmed at Q25 with fastp and then assembled into clones with MiXCR by TCRdb, keeping productive beta chains. Each entry merges the rows of one CDR3 protein and shows their most common DNA and genes. Counted in this sample were just over 70,000 distinct CDR3 sequences; over 8.5% of them appeared once. 1.4% of the sample rests with the top ten. The time point label corresponds to: patch test 3, about 24 weeks after DPC sensitization. The treatment or condition label for this specimen denotes: therapeutic diphenylcyclopropenone sensitization with weekly scalp DPC. The source was whole blood, collected in connection with sensitization to the hapten diphenylcyclopropenone (DPC). The receptors stem from a woman between 50 and 59 years old with alopecia areata. Some clones in this sample may be carry-over from other donors' samples.

This clonotype was counted ten times or more. The gene calls are TRBV12-3 or TRBV12-4 and TRBJ1-1; 9 bases line up with TRBD1. Unmatched junction bases numbered 6, after V lost 5 bases and J lost 2 bases. This CDR3 is 15 amino acids long. CDR3 protein: CASSLRTGVNTEAFF. The CDR3 region has the DNA TGTGCCAGCAGTCTCCGGACAGGGGTTAACACTGAAGCTTTCTTT.

This clonotype appeared many times. The genes are TRBV19 and TRBJ2-4, with D maybe TRBD2 (6 bases). Trimming cost V 5 bases and J 8 bases, with 19 bases left between them. The CDR3 covers 15 residues. The germline gives CDR1 LNHDA, CDR2 SQIVND (reference sequence). CDR3 DNA: TGTGCCAGTAGTCCCGTGGGTAGACTAGGAGACATTCAGTACTTC. Its protein product is CASSPVGRLGDIQYF.

This clonotype was recorded a few times. The J gene is TRBJ2-3, the V gene TRBV5-6, with TRBD2 identical over 9 bases. V dropped 4 bases and J dropped 1; count of bases not matched to a gene: 4. The CDR3 loop spans 15 amino acids. Germline V gene lookup returns CDR1 SGHDT and CDR2 YYEEEE. The CDR3: CASSQRTSGTDTQYF. For the CDR3, the DNA is TGTGCCAGCAGCCAACGGACTAGCGGCACAGATACGCAGTATTTT.

This clonotype was found many times. CDR3 residues: CASSIGSAGSYEQYF. DNA of the CDR3: TGTGCCAGTAGTATCGGCTCGGCTGGATCCTACGAGCAGTACTTC. The chain couples TRBV19 to TRBJ2-7, with D unclear. Per the germline V gene, CDR1 is LNHDA and CDR2 is SQIVND (reference sequence). This CDR3 spans 15 amino acids. Trimming removed 3 bases from V and 1 base from J, with 13 bases in between.

This clonotype was recorded many times. V gene TRBV3-1 combines with J gene TRBJ1-2; TRBD1 matches 7 bases. V dropped 4 bases and J dropped 7; count of bases not matched to a gene: 15. The CDR3 is 16 residues long. Per the germline V gene, CDR1 is LGHDT and CDR2 is YNNKEL (reference sequence). The CDR3 DNA reads as TGTGCCAGCAGCCCAAGGACCGGGGACAGAAGTGGTGGCTACACCTTC. Amino acid sequence: CASSPRTGDRSGGYTF.

This clonotype was counted only a few times. The V gene is TRBV6-5, the J gene TRBJ1-2; no clear D gene. This CDR3 is built from 13 residues. V was pared by 7 bases and J by 4 bases, with 13 bases between. Per germline, CDR1 MNHEY and CDR2 SVGAGI. The CDR3, as DNA: TGTGCCAGCAAGCCCTCGATCGGCTATGGCTACACCTTC. Its protein product is CASKPSIGYGYTF.

This clonotype has just a few counts. The chain recombines TRBV29-1 with TRBJ1-2; D not resolved. Germline values: CDR1 SQVTM, CDR2 ANQGSEA. This CDR3 has 15 amino acids. The V gene lost 4 bases and the J gene lost 0 bases, with 15 bases spanning the gap. This CDR3 reads CSVVGGQNSNYGYTF. CDR3 DNA sequence: TGCAGCGTTGTCGGAGGCCAGAATTCTAACTATGGCTACACCTTC.

The CDR3 sequence: CASSESRQGREQYF. CDR3 sequence (DNA): TGTGCCAGCAGTGAATCGAGACAGGGCCGCGAGCAGTACTTC. The V gene is TRBV6-1, the J gene TRBJ2-7; 7 bases are shared with TRBD1. The CDR3 contains 14 residues. Germline lookup yields CDR1 MNHNS and CDR2 SASEGT. After removal of 2 bases from V and 6 bases from J, the junction contained 7 bases not matched to a gene.

This clonotype was recorded many times. The gene calls are TRBV28 and TRBJ1-3, with a tentative D call TRBD1 (6 bases). V lost 6 bases and J lost 3, with 15 bases in between. The CDR3 totals 15 residues. Per germline, CDR1 MDHEN and CDR2 SYDVKM. DNA for the CDR3: TGTGCCAGCAGACGTCGCAGGGGCCGTGGAAACACCATATATTTT. It encodes CASRRRRGRGNTIYF.

Ten or more counts support this clonotype. The chain recombines TRBV18 with TRBJ1-4; 9 bases are a match to TRBD1. V shed 3 bases and J 7 bases; nucleotides not matched to a gene: 0. This CDR3 is built from 13 residues. Per the germline V gene, CDR1 is KGHSH and CDR2 is LQKENI. The CDR3 DNA is TGTGCCAGCTCACCGGACAGGGGTGAAAAACTGTTTTTT. Amino acid sequence: CASSPDRGEKLFF.

This clonotype was recorded at least ten times. The chain is built from TRBV28 and TRBJ2-7; 7 bases are a match to TRBD1. With V trimmed by 5 bases and J by 0 bases, 13 bases remained unmatched. The CDR3 is 17 residues long. Germline V gene lookup returns CDR1 MDHEN and CDR2 SYDVKM. The CDR3 loop is CASSPPTGTPHSYEQYF. The CDR3 region has the DNA TGTGCCAGCAGTCCACCGACAGGGACCCCTCACTCCTACGAGCAGTACTTC.

The chain uses TRBV7-2 and TRBJ1-6; TRBD1 aligns across 10 bases. Losses at the gene ends were 5 bases for V and 15 bases for J; bases not matched to a gene: 13. The CDR3 loop spans 15 amino acids. From germline, CDR1 is SGHTA and CDR2 FQGNSA. The CDR3 nucleotides are TGTGCCAGCAGCATTGCCGGGACAGGGGAATTTGACCTCCACTTT. Translated, it gives CASSIAGTGEFDLHF.

The J gene is TRBJ2-7, the V gene TRBV6-1; D unresolved. The length of the CDR3 is 12 residues. Germline lookup yields CDR1 MNHNS and CDR2 SASEGT. V lost 1 base to trimming and J lost 12 bases, with 13 bases between them. The CDR3 sequence is CASSEVELGMYF. CDR3 nucleotides: TGTGCCAGCAGTGAAGTGGAGTTGGGGATGTACTTC.

In its sample, this clonotype was seen a few times. The rearrangement links TRBV6-2 or TRBV6-3 to TRBJ1-5; 7 bases map to TRBD1. The CDR3 loop spans 12 amino acids. Germline loops: CDR1 MNHEY, CDR2 SVGEGT. Trimming removed 8 bases from V and 5 bases from J; junction bases left unmatched: 3. CDR3 bases: TGTGCCAGCGCGACAGGGCATCAGCCCCAGCATTTT. As protein: CASATGHQPQHF.